Listed here are 27 T cell receptor beta chains from one sample, sequenced in a study of brain T cells in children with intractable seizures. TCRdb's table, derived via immunoSEQ multiplex PCR, lists solely in-frame clones and lacks some. The sample lists around 340,000 clones; approximately 93% were seen once. The time point was: blood from clinic visit 5 months post-surgery; TSC patient then seizure free. The sequenced sample was peripheral blood, obtained approximately 5 months after surgery. The source is a boy less than two years old with tuberous sclerosis and intractable seizures.

CDR3 amino acids: CASSVGTNTEAFF. Here the CDR3 DNA reads TGTGCCAGTAGTGTCGGGACGAACACTGAAGCTTTCTTT. The chain is built from TRBV19 and TRBJ1-1, with D perhaps TRBD1 (5 bases). Trimming took 5 bases from V and 1 from J, leaving 8 bases between them. CDR3 size: 13 residues. Germline assignment: CDR1 LNHDA and CDR2 SQIVND (reference sequence).

This chain uses TRBV6-5 with TRBJ1-2; maybe TRBD1 (5 bases). V lost 5 bases and J lost 2, with 15 bases in between. Germline V gene data show CDR1 as MNHEY and CDR2 as SVGAGI. This CDR3 comprises 15 residues. The CDR3: CASSTPGEGNYGYTF. The CDR3 region has the DNA TGTGCCAGCAGTACCCCCGGGGAGGGGAACTATGGCTACACCTTC.

The chain couples TRBV4-1 to TRBJ2-1; TRBD2 aligns across 8 bases. The CDR3 sequence is 15 residues long. The germline gives CDR1 MGHRA, CDR2 YSYEKL. After removal of 4 bases from V and 1 base from J, the junction contained 3 bases not matched to a gene. The CDR3 DNA reads as TGCGCCAGCAGCCCTCCTAGCGGGTCCTACAATGAGCAGTTCTTC. Translated, it gives CASSPPSGSYNEQFF.

The chain recombines TRBV7-9 with TRBJ2-1; 7 bases line up with TRBD2. The CDR3 loop spans 14 amino acids. V trimming: 5 bases; J trimming: 4 bases; junction bases outside the gene matches: 5. Germline CDR1 and CDR2: SEHNR and FQNEAQ (reference sequence). CDR3 residues: CASSPTSAYNEQFF. In DNA, the CDR3 is TGTGCCAGCAGCCCAACTAGCGCATACAATGAGCAGTTCTTC. The full variable domain, completed using reference TRBV7-9 and TRBJ2-1, is DTGVSQNPRHKITKRGQNVTFRCDPISEHNRLYWYRQTLGQGPEFLTYFQNEAQLEKSRLLSDRFSAERPKGSFSTLEIQRTEQGDSAMYLCASSPTSAYNEQFFGPGTRLTVL.

CDR3 DNA: TGTGCCAGCAGCGCCCACAGGGGGGGATTGAATGAGCAGTTCTTC. It yields the protein CASSAHRGGLNEQFF. The chain uses TRBV5-5 and TRBJ2-1; a weak D match, TRBD1 (8 bases). V lost 4 bases to trimming and J lost 7 bases, with 18 bases between them. CDR3 length equals 15 residues. CDR1 is SGHKS, CDR2 YYEKEE, per germline (reference sequence).

This rearrangement joins TRBV27 to TRBJ2-1, with D unclear. The CDR3 runs to 13 residues. The germline gives CDR1 MNHEY, CDR2 SMNVEV (reference sequence). V was trimmed by 3 bases and J by 9 bases, leaving 12 bases between them. CDR3 sequence (DNA): TGTGCCAGCAGTTTTTTGGAAAAGGGTGAGCAGTTCTTC. Its translation is CASSFLEKGEQFF.

The rearrangement joins TRBV10-3 to TRBJ1-5, with 9 bases identical to TRBD1. CDR3 size: 16 residues. Germline lookup yields CDR1 ENHRY and CDR2 SYGVKD. Losses at the gene ends were 2 bases for V and 4 bases for J; bases not matched to a gene: 6. CDR3 DNA sequence: TGTGCCATCAGTGAGCCCACCGGGACAGGGAATCAGCCCCAGCATTTT. It yields the protein CAISEPTGTGNQPQHF.

The V gene is TRBV5-1, the J gene TRBJ2-5, with TRBD2 matching over 8 bases. V lost 0 bases, J lost 12 bases, and 13 bases stayed unmatched. CDR3 length equals 15 residues. The germline gives CDR1 SGHRS, CDR2 YFSETQ. The DNA of the CDR3 is TGCGCCAGCAGCTTGGAATTCAGTAGCGGGGAAGTTAAGTACTTC. It translates to CASSLEFSSGEVKYF.

The chain employs TRBV2 and TRBJ1-1; no definite D call. The CDR3 contains 17 residues. The V gene lost 5 bases and the J gene lost 2 bases, with 21 bases spanning the gap. CDR1 SNHLY and CDR2 FYNNEI come from the germline V gene. The CDR3 nucleotides read TGTGCCAGCAGTCCTCGCTCTCAACCTATACGAAACACTGAAGCTTTCTTT. Its translation: CASSPRSQPIRNTEAFF.

This clone was found once. This sample includes further DNA sequences coding for the same CDR3. The V and J genes are TRBV27 and TRBJ1-1, with a weak D call TRBD1 (5 bases). CDR3 length: 13 residues. Germline CDR1 and CDR2: MNHEY and SMNVEV (reference sequence). V gave up 3 bases and J gave up 2 bases, with 7 bases separating them. The CDR3 loop reads CASSFGGNTEAFF. The CDR3 region has the DNA TGTGCCAGCAGTTTTGGGGGTAACACTGAAGCTTTCTTT.

The rearrangement joins TRBV28 to TRBJ2-1; D is uncertain. Trimming removed 2 bases at V and 8 bases at J, with 4 bases between. Germline V gene sequence: CDR1 MDHEN, CDR2 SYDVKM. The CDR3 is 11 residues long. The CDR3 DNA follows: TGTGCCAGCAGTTTAGACTATGAGCAGTTCTTC. Its protein is CASSLDYEQFF.

This chain links TRBV6-1 with TRBJ1-2; no definite D call. Looked up from germline, CDR1 is MNHNS and CDR2 is SASEGT. The CDR3 covers 14 residues. Trimming removed 2 bases at V and 4 bases at J, with 11 bases between. The CDR3 spells CASSESGRFYGYTF. The CDR3 DNA reads TGTGCCAGCAGTGAATCAGGACGGTTCTATGGCTACACCTTC.

As to this clone: The same CDR3 also results from other DNA sequences found in this sample. CDR3 in DNA: TGCAGTGCTAGAGGCCCCTACGAGCAGTACTTC. Encoded protein: CSARGPYEQYF. This chain links TRBV20-1 with TRBJ2-7; D is unresolved. Trimming pared 1 base from V and 2 bases from J, leaving 3 bases between. Looked up from germline, CDR1 is DFQATT and CDR2 is SNEGSKA (reference sequence). The length of the CDR3 is 11 residues.

The V gene is TRBV6-5, the J gene TRBJ1-3, with D uncertain. The CDR3 length is 15 residues. The germline gives CDR1 MNHEY, CDR2 SVGAGI. Trimming took 2 bases from V and 8 from J, leaving 16 bases between them. CDR3 sequence reads: CASSYRAPLLDTIYF. CDR3 coding DNA: TGTGCCAGCAGTTACAGGGCTCCTCTCCTTGACACCATATATTTT.

The chain links TRBV11-2 to TRBJ2-1; D is unresolved. The germline V gene has CDR1 SGHAT and CDR2 FQNNGV. Trimming removed 4 bases at V and 8 bases at J, with 12 bases between. CDR3 length equals 13 residues. CDR3 sequence: CASSSLWVDEQFF. In nucleotides, the CDR3 is TGTGCCAGCAGCTCCCTTTGGGTTGATGAGCAGTTCTTC.

V is TRBV5-1 and J is TRBJ2-3; weak D call: TRBD1 (6 bases). The germline V and J ends were trimmed by 4 bases and 4 bases, with 13 bases remaining between them. Germline V CDR1 and CDR2: SGHRS, YFSETQ. The CDR3 is 14 residues long. In nucleotides, the CDR3 is TGCGCCAGCAGCGTCATACAGGGTTCAGATACGCAGTATTTT. It is translated as CASSVIQGSDTQYF.

The chain joins TRBV6-5 to TRBJ2-7; 9 bases are a match to TRBD1. This CDR3 contains 16 residues. Germline assignment: CDR1 MNHEY and CDR2 SVGAGI. The V and J ends lost 0 bases and 1 base, in that order; junction bases with no gene match: 4. CDR3 sequence (DNA): TGTGCCAGCAGTTACTCTAGACAGGGGGTTTCCTACGAGCAGTACTTC. Translation: CASSYSRQGVSYEQYF.

This clone was picked up one time. V and J are TRBV19 and TRBJ2-2, with a weak D call TRBD2 (7 bases). Trimming removed 6 bases from V and 0 bases from J, with 14 bases in between. CDR1 LNHDA and CDR2 SQIVND come from the germline V gene (reference sequence). The CDR3 is 16 residues long. CDR3 region: CASRRGGPANTGELFF. CDR3 coding DNA: TGTGCCAGTAGAAGGGGGGGGCCCGCGAACACCGGGGAGCTGTTTTTT.

The J gene is TRBJ2-7, the V gene TRBV5-1; TRBD1 might be the D (6 bases). From germline, CDR1 is SGHRS and CDR2 YFSETQ. V was shortened by 1 base and J by 5 bases, with 10 bases between the two germline ends. The CDR3 is 13 residues long. DNA for the CDR3: TGCGCCAGCAGCTTGACAGGGTACAACGAGCAGTACTTC. It encodes CASSLTGYNEQYF.

The chain employs TRBV27 and TRBJ1-1; D unresolved. The CDR3 totals 13 residues. CDR1 is MNHEY, CDR2 SMNVEV, per germline (reference sequence). V lost 8 bases, J lost 3 bases, and 13 bases lay in between. The CDR3 DNA is TGTGCCAGCCATCGGTCGGTTTACACTGAAGCTTTCTTT. Amino acid sequence: CASHRSVYTEAFF.

The chain links TRBV11-2 to TRBJ1-2, with TRBD1 as a possible D gene (5 bases). Germline V gene sequence: CDR1 SGHAT, CDR2 FQNNGV. The ends were cut back, 0 bases at V and 4 bases at J, with 15 bases in the middle. CDR3 length equals 16 residues. The CDR3 sequence is CASSLEGTAYTYGYTF. DNA for the CDR3: TGTGCCAGCAGCTTAGAAGGGACCGCCTATACCTATGGCTACACCTTC.

The rearrangement uses TRBV12-3 or TRBV12-4 and TRBJ2-7, with 7 bases lining up with TRBD1. CDR3 length equals 13 residues. The junction had 3 bases not matched to a gene; V was cut back by 2 bases and J by 5 bases. The CDR3 protein is CASSLIGGDEQYF. The CDR3 coding sequence is TGTGCCAGCAGTTTAATAGGGGGCGACGAGCAGTACTTC.

The chain carries TRBV2 and TRBJ2-4, with 10 positions matching TRBD2. V trimming: 4 bases; J trimming: 9 bases; junction bases outside the gene matches: 6. Germline CDR1 SNHLY, CDR2 FYNNEI. The CDR3 runs to 14 residues. CDR3 sequence (DNA): TGTGCCAGCAGTGGACTAGCGGGTGCAGGCATTCAGTACTTC. It specifies CASSGLAGAGIQYF.

This chain connects TRBV5-1 to TRBJ1-1; no definite D call. Looked up from germline, CDR1 is SGHRS and CDR2 is YFSETQ. V shed 0 bases and J shed 5 bases, with 5 bases lying between them. The CDR3 totals 12 residues. CDR3 sequence: CASSLEGTEAFF. CDR3 DNA sequence: TGCGCCAGCAGCTTGGAAGGAACTGAAGCTTTCTTT.

J is TRBJ1-2 and V is TRBV7-9; a weak D match, TRBD1 (5 bases). Trimming stripped 1 base from V and 4 bases from J, with 10 bases between. The CDR3 length is 14 residues. CDR1 is SEHNR, CDR2 FQNEAQ, per germline (reference sequence). CDR3 DNA sequence: TGTGCCAGCAGCTTAGGCGACAGTATCTATGGCTACACCTTC. This gives the protein CASSLGDSIYGYTF.

The J gene is TRBJ1-1, the V gene TRBV30; a possible D gene is TRBD1 (6 bases). The CDR3 is made up of 13 amino acids. Trimming took off 4 bases at V and 6 bases at J, with 15 bases between the two ends. Germline loops: CDR1 GTSNPN, CDR2 SVGIG (reference sequence). This CDR3 reads CAWIGGAGAEAFF. CDR3 nucleotides: TGTGCCTGGATTGGGGGCGCCGGGGCTGAAGCTTTCTTT.

This clone was found a few times. The chain employs TRBV10-3 and TRBJ2-7; 9 bases are shared with TRBD1. The CDR3 loop spans 19 amino acids. Losses at the gene ends were 0 bases for V and 4 bases for J; bases not matched to a gene: 16. The germline gives CDR1 ENHRY, CDR2 SYGVKD. CDR3 loop: CAISESKGGTGSDRYEQYF. The CDR3 DNA is TGTGCCATCAGTGAGTCGAAGGGCGGGACAGGGTCCGATCGTTACGAGCAGTACTTC.